The 5 T cell receptor beta chains presented below share a single source sample, sequenced in a study of cytomegalovirus exposure and HLA in healthy donors. Researchers ran the PCR with 60 Vbeta and 13 Jbeta primers. The table came from immunoSEQ multiplex PCR; TCRdb's copy has only in-frame clones and leaves some out. Recorded for this sample: 200,000 to 250,000 clones. Sequenced material: PBMCs. The receptors originated from a woman under 40 in good health and CMV-seropositive.

The chain joins TRBV2 to TRBJ1-4; the match to TRBD1 covers 11 bases. Losses at the gene ends were 5 bases for V and 7 bases for J; bases not matched to a gene: 3. Per germline, CDR1 SNHLY and CDR2 FYNNEI. The CDR3 runs 14 residues. CDR3 sequence reads: CASSPGTGGEKLFF. The CDR3 nucleotides are TGTGCCAGCAGTCCCGGGACAGGGGGTGAAAAACTGTTTTTT.

This chain joins TRBV27 and TRBJ1-2, with TRBD1 matching 10 bases. After removal of 2 bases from V and 5 bases from J, the junction contained 5 bases not matched to a gene. CDR1 and CDR2 from the germline V gene are MNHEY and SMNVEV (reference sequence). The CDR3 totals 15 residues. The CDR3 DNA sequence: TGTGCCAGCAGTTTAAGGGACAGGGGATGGTATGGCTACACCTTC. This translates into CASSLRDRGWYGYTF.

The CDR3: CASRVPGQGPNNEQFF. The CDR3, as DNA: TGTGCCAGCAGGGTTCCGGGACAGGGGCCAAACAATGAGCAGTTCTTC. The chain uses TRBV11-1 and TRBJ2-1; 10 bases map to TRBD1. Germline assignment: CDR1 SGHAT and CDR2 FQDESV (reference sequence). V lost 6 bases, J lost 5 bases, and 10 bases stayed unmatched. The CDR3 spans 16 residues. Together with reference TRBV11-1 and TRBJ2-1, the CDR3 gives the full variable domain: EAEVAQSPRYKITEKSQAVAFWCDPISGHATLYWYRQILGQGPELLVQFQDESVVDDSQLPKDRFSAERLKGVDSTLKIQPAELGDSAMYLCASRVPGQGPNNEQFFGPGTRLTVL.

This sequence joins TRBV9 and TRBJ2-1; the D gene is possibly TRBD2 (5 bases). V gave up 3 bases and J gave up 7 bases, with 17 bases separating them. CDR1 is SGDLS, CDR2 YYNGEE, per germline. CDR3 length: 15 amino acids. The CDR3 protein is CASSGGSASSNEQFF. As DNA, the CDR3 is TGTGCCAGCAGCGGCGGGTCCGCCAGTTCGAATGAGCAGTTCTTC.

The chain uses TRBV9 and TRBJ1-3, with TRBD1 matching 9 bases. Germline values: CDR1 SGDLS, CDR2 YYNGEE. Trimming took 0 bases from V and 4 from J; bases not matched to a gene: 8. The CDR3 is 17 amino acids. The CDR3, as DNA: TGTGCCAGCAGCGTAGGCTACGGGACAGGGTCCGGAAACACCATATATTTT. Amino acid sequence: CASSVGYGTGSGNTIYF.